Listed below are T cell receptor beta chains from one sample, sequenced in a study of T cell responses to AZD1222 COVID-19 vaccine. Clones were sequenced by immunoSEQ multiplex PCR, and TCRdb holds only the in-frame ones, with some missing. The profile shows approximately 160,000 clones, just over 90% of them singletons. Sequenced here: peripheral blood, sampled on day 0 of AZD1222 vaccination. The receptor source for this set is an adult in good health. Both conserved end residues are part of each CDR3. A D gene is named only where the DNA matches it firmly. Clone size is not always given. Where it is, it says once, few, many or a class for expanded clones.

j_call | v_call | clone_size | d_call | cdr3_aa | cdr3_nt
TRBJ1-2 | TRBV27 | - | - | CASRNDGRANYGYTF | TGTGCCAGCAGAAACGATGGACGGGCTAACTATGGCTACACCTTC
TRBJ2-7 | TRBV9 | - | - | CASSAGSSGEQYF | TGTGCCAGCAGCGCTGGGAGCTCGGGCGAGCAGTACTTC
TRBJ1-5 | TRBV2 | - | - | CASSERGGFGNQPQHF | TGTGCCAGCAGTGAAAGGGGAGGGTTCGGCAATCAGCCCCAGCATTTT
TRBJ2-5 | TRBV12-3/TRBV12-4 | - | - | CASGPGGPGAQYF | TGTGCCAGCGGCCCTGGGGGCCCCGGGGCCCAGTACTTC
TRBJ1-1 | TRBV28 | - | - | CQVQTNTGTTEAFF | TGTCAAGTCCAAACAAACACAGGGACCACTGAAGCTTTCTTT
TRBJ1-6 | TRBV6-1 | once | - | CASSEARVSSYNSPLHF | TGTGCCAGCAGTGAAGCCAGGGTGAGCTCCTATAATTCACCCCTCCACTTT
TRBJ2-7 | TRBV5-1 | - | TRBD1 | CASRFSDLGQTNYEQYF | TGCGCCAGCAGGTTCTCGGATTTGGGACAGACTAACTACGAGCAGTACTTC
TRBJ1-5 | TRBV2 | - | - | CASSVQGSQISNQPQHF | TGTGCCAGCAGTGTGCAGGGGAGCCAAATAAGCAATCAGCCCCAGCATTTT
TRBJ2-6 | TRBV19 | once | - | CASSQSGANVLTF | TGTGCCAGTAGTCAGTCCGGGGCCAACGTCCTGACTTTC
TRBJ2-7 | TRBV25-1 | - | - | CASSVDSFSSYEQYF | TGTGCCAGCAGTGTCGACTCCTTCAGCTCCTACGAGCAGTACTTC
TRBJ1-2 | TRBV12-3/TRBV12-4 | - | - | CASSLSGNYGYTF | TGTGCCAGCAGTTTATCGGGGAACTATGGCTACACCTTC
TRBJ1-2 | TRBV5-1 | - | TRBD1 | CASSEAGGNYGYTF | TGCGCCAGCAGCGAAGCAGGGGGTAACTATGGCTACACCTTC
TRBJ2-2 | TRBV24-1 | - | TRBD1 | CATPTGWAGELFF | TGTGCCACCCCGACAGGGTGGGCCGGGGAGCTGTTTTTT
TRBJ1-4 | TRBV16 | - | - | CASSPHPTNEKLFF | TGTGCCAGCAGCCCTCATCCAACTAATGAAAAACTGTTTTTT
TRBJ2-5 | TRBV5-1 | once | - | CASSPGTIKETQYF | TGCGCCAGCAGCCCCGGGACGATCAAAGAGACCCAGTACTTC
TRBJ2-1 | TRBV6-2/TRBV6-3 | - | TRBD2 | CASSPVFLAGAPEQFF | TGTGCCAGCAGTCCCGTTTTCCTAGCGGGGGCTCCCGAGCAGTTCTTC
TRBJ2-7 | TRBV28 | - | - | CASSPTGRVYEQYF | TGTGCCAGCAGCCCAACGGGGCGGGTTTACGAGCAGTACTTC
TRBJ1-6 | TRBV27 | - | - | CASSISSYNSPLHF | TGTGCCAGCAGTATAAGCTCCTATAATTCACCCCTCCACTTT
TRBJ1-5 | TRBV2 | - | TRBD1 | CASSGGGQGSLGPQHF | TGTGCCAGCAGTGGGGGGGGACAGGGGTCACTTGGGCCCCAGCATTTT
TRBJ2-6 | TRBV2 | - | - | CASSQGAAGANVLTF | TGTGCCAGCAGTCAAGGGGCGGCGGGGGCCAACGTCCTGACTTTC
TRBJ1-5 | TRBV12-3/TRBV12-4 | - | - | CASMGERNQPQHF | TGTGCCAGCATGGGGGAGCGCAATCAGCCCCAGCATTTT
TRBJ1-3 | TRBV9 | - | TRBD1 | CASSALGTASGNTIYF | TGTGCCAGCAGCGCCTTAGGGACAGCGTCTGGAAACACCATATATTTT
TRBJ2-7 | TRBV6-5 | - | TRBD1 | CASSYGQGKTYEQYF | TGTGCCAGCAGTTACGGACAGGGGAAAACCTACGAGCAGTACTTC
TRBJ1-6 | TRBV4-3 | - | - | CASSQVTGRLYNSPLHF | TGCGCCAGCAGCCAAGTAACTGGGCGGCTCTATAATTCACCCCTCCACTTT
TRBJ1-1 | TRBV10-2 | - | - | CASSEQGWFDTEAFF | TGCGCCAGCAGTGAACAGGGATGGTTCGACACTGAAGCTTTCTTT
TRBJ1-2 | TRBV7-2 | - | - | CASSATPGFNYGYTF | TGTGCCAGCAGCGCAACTCCCGGGTTCAACTATGGCTACACCTTC
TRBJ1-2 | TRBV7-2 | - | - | CASSSQRAFGGGYTF | TGTGCCAGCAGCTCTCAGAGAGCGTTTGGTGGTGGCTACACCTTC
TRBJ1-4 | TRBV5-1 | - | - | CASRFGGSPATNEKLFF | TGCGCCAGCCGATTTGGGGGGAGCCCAGCAACTAATGAAAAACTGTTTTTT
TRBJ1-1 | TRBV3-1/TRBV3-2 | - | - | CASSQDWVNTEAFF | TGTGCCAGCAGCCAAGATTGGGTGAACACTGAAGCTTTCTTT
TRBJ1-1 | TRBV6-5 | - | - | CASSYGQGPNTEAFF | TGTGCCAGCAGTTACGGGCAGGGGCCTAACACTGAAGCTTTCTTT
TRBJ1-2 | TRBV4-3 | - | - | CASSQGARAAYGYTF | TGCGCCAGCAGCCAAGGTGCCAGGGCAGCCTATGGCTACACCTTC
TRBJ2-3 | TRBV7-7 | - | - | CASSNGHGGDTQYF | TGTGCTAGCAGCAACGGCCACGGGGGAGATACGCAGTATTTT
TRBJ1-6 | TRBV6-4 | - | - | CASSEGRSSYNSPLHF | TGTGCCAGCAGTGAGGGCAGGAGCTCCTATAATTCACCCCTCCACTTT
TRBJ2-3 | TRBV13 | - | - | CASSHWGRSTDTQYF | TGTGCCAGCAGCCACTGGGGACGTAGCACAGATACGCAGTATTTT
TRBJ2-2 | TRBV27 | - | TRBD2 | CASSLLAGGFSNTGELFF | TGTGCCAGCAGCCTACTAGCGGGGGGCTTCTCGAACACCGGGGAGCTGTTTTTT
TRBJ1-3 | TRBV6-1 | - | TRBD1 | CASSEALGQGIWDTIYF | TGTGCCAGCAGTGAAGCGCTCGGACAGGGTATCTGGGACACCATATATTTT
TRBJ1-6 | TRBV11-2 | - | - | CASGDQGRSNSPLHF | TGTGCCAGCGGGGACCAGGGACGAAGTAATTCACCCCTCCACTTT